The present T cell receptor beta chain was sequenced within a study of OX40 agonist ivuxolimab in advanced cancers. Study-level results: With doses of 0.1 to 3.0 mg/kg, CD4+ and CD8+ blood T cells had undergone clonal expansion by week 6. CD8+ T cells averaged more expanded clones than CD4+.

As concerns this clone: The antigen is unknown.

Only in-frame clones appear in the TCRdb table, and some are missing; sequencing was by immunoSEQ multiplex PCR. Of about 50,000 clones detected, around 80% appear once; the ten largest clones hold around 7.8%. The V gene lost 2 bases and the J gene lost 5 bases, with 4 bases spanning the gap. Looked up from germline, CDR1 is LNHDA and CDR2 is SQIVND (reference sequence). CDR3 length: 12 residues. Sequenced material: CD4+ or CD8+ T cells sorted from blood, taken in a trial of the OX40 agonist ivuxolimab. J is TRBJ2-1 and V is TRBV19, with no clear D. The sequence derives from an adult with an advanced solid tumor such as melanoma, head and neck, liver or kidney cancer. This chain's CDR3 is CASSISHNEQFF. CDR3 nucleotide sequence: TGTGCCAGTAGTATATCCCACAATGAGCAGTTCTTC.